The entry below describes one T cell receptor (beta chain). The data were taken from a study of blood T cell repertoires in COVID-19. Study as a whole: Italy, Spain and the United States were the sources of the convalescent and acute COVID-19 samples. The cDNA or gDNA used as material had been derived from T cells, B-cell-depleted T cells, or PBMCs.

Germline-derived CDR1 and CDR2 are SNHLY and FYNNEI. J gave up 4 bases and V 4 bases, and 0 bases lay outside the gene matches. This CDR3 spans 14 amino acids. The authors' processing: Estimated nucleated cell counts came from reference gene primer amplification. Assay: immunoSEQ multiplex PCR; the TCRdb copy retains only in-frame clones and omits some. The D gene and trimming were derived from the DNA, and the V and J assignments and clone size from that table. Found here are some 130,000 clones, approximately 90% of them singletons; the top ten hold just under 3%. The gene calls are TRBV2 and TRBJ1-4; TRBD1 aligns across 10 bases. Sequences were obtained from peripheral blood. The TCR was taken from a man in his 60s with active or convalescent COVID-19. CDR3 sequence: CASSGTGGNEKLFF. DNA for the CDR3: TGTGCCAGCAGTGGGACAGGGGGTAATGAAAAACTGTTTTTT.